This T cell receptor (beta chain) was sequenced in a study of cytomegalovirus exposure and HLA in healthy donors. This CDR3 comprises 15 residues. Germline loops: CDR1 MNHEY, CDR2 SVGAGI. J gave up 11 bases and V 6 bases, and 15 bases lay outside the gene matches. There are a few counts of this clone. Its specificity is not known. Overall study findings and caveats: TCR beta V- and J-gene trimming, according to a later analysis, was linked to a missense DCLRE1C variant.

Primers: 60 Vbeta forward and 13 Jbeta reverse. Profiled with immunoSEQ multiplex PCR; TCRdb holds only in-frame clones, not every one. The sample includes tens of thousands of clones, roughly 78% seen only once; the top ten take 12%. The material sequenced was PBMCs. This sequence joins TRBV6-5 and TRBJ1-5; 8 bases are a match to TRBD1. This receptor was identified in a woman aged 40 to 50 in good health and CMV-seropositive. The CDR3 DNA sequence: TGTGCCAGCAGACCCGGGACAGGACAACGGGGGGCCCAGCATTTT. Translated: CASRPGTGQRGAQHF.